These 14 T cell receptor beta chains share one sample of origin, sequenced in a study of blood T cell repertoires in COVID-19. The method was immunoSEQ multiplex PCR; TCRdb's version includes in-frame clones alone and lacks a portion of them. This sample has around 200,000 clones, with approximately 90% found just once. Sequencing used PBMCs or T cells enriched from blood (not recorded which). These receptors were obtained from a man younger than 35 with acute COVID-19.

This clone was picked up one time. CDR3 in DNA: TGTGCCAGCAGCCCTCAGGACAGGGATCTACGTGAGCAGTACTTC. This codes for CASSPQDRDLREQYF. The rearrangement uses TRBV28 and TRBJ2-7, with TRBD1 matching 8 bases. The CDR3 has 15 residues. V trimming: 6 bases; J trimming: 7 bases; junction bases outside the gene matches: 14. CDR1 MDHEN and CDR2 SYDVKM come from the germline V gene.

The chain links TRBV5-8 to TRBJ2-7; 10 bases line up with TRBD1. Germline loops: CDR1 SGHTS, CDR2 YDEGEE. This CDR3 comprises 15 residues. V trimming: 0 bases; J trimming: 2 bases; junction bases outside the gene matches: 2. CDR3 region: CASSLVTGGPYEQYF. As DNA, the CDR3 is TGTGCCAGCAGCTTGGTGACAGGGGGCCCCTACGAGCAGTACTTC. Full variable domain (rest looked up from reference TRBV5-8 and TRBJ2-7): EAGVTQSPTHLIKTRGQQATLRCSPISGHTSVYWYQQALGLGLQFLLWYDEGEERNRGNFPPRFSGRQFPNYSSELNVNALELEDSALYLCASSLVTGGPYEQYFGPGTRLTVT.

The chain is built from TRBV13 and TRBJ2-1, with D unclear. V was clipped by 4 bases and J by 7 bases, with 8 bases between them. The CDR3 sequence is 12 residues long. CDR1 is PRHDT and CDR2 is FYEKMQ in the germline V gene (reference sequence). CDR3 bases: TGTGCCAGCAGCTCGTTAGCAAATGAGCAGTTCTTC. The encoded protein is CASSSLANEQFF.

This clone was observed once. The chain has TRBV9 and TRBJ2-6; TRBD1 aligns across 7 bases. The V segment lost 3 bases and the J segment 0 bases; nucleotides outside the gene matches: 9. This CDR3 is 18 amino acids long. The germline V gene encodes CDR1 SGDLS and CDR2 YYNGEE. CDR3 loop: CASSDRQGTLSGANVLTF. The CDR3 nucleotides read TGTGCCAGCAGCGACCGACAGGGTACCCTCTCTGGGGCCAACGTCCTGACTTTC. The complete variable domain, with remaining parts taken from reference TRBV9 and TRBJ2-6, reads DSGVTQTPKHLITATGQRVTLRCSPRSGDLSVYWYQQSLDQGLQFLIQYYNGEERAKGNILERFSAQQFPDLHSELNLSSLELGDSALYFCASSDRQGTLSGANVLTFGAGSRLTVL.

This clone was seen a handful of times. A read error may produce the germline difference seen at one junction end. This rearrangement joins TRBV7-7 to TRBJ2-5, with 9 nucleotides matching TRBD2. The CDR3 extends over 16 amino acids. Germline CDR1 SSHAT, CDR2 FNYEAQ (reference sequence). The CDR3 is CASSLAPSGIGETQYF. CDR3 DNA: TGTGCTAGCAGCTTAGCCCCTAGCGGGATCGGAGAGACCCAGTACTTC.

The CDR3 protein is CASSGQGRGGSEAFF. The CDR3 nucleotides are TGTGCCAGCAGCGGACAGGGGAGAGGGGGGTCTGAAGCTTTCTTT. The chain is built from TRBV7-9 and TRBJ1-1, with TRBD1 matching over 9 bases. Unmatched junction bases numbered 10, after V lost 5 bases and J lost 6 bases. This CDR3 spans 15 amino acids. Germline loops: CDR1 SEHNR, CDR2 FQNEAQ (reference sequence).

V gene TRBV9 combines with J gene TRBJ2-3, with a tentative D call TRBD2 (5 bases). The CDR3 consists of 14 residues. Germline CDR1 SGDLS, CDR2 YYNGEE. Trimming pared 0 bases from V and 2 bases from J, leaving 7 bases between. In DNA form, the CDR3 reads TGTGCCAGCAGCGTAGAGCTAGCCACAGATACGCAGTATTTT. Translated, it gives CASSVELATDTQYF.

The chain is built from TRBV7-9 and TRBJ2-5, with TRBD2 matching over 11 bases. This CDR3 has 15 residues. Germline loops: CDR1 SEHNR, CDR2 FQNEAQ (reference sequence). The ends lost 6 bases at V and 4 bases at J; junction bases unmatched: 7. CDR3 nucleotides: TGTGCCAGCAGTCGACAACTAGCGGGAGTAGAGACCCAGTACTTC. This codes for CASSRQLAGVETQYF.

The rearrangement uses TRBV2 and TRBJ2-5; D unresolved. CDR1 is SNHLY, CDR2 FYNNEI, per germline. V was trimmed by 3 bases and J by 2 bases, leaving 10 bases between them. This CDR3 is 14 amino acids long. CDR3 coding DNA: TGTGCCAGCAGTGACCCCCAAAATCAAGAGACCCAGTACTTC. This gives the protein CASSDPQNQETQYF.

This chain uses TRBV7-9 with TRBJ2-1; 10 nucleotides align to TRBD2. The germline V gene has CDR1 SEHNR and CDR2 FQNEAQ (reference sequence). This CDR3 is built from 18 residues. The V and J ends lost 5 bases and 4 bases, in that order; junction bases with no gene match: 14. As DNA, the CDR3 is TGTGCCAGCAGCCCCGGGGGCACTAGCGGGACGAATTACAATGAGCAGTTCTTC. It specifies CASSPGGTSGTNYNEQFF. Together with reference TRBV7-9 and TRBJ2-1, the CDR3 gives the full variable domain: DTGVSQNPRHKITKRGQNVTFRCDPISEHNRLYWYRQTLGQGPEFLTYFQNEAQLEKSRLLSDRFSAERPKGSFSTLEIQRTEQGDSAMYLCASSPGGTSGTNYNEQFFGPGTRLTVL.

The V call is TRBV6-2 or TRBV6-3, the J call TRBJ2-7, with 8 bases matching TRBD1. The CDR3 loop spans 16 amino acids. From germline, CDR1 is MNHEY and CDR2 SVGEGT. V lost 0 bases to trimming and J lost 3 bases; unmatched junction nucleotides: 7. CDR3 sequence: CASSYSRTGKHYEQYF. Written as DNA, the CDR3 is TGTGCCAGCAGTTACTCCCGGACAGGGAAACACTACGAGCAGTACTTC.

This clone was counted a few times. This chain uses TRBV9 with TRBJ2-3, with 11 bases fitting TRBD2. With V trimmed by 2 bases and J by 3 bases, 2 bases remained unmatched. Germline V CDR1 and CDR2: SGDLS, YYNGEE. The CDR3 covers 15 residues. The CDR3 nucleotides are TGTGCCAGCAGCGTGGGGACTAGCGGAACAGATACGCAGTATTTT. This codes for CASSVGTSGTDTQYF.

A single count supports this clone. Here the CDR3 reads CASSLSLNEQFF. CDR3 nucleotides: TGCGCCAGCAGCTTGAGCCTCAATGAGCAGTTCTTC. This sequence joins TRBV5-1 and TRBJ2-1; D gene unclear. CDR1 is SGHRS, CDR2 YFSETQ, per germline. The CDR3 length is 12 residues. V shed 1 base and J shed 6 bases, with 5 bases lying between them.

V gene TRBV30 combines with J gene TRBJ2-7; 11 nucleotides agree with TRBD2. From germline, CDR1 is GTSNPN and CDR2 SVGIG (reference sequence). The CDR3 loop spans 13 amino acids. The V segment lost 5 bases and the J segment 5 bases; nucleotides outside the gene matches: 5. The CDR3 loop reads CAWATSGSHEQYF. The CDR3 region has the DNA TGTGCCTGGGCTACTAGCGGGAGCCACGAGCAGTACTTC.